This entry features one TCR beta chain sequence. The target antigen is unknown. This may be a read error: a much more frequent sequence differs by one nucleotide. The CDR3 runs to 16 residues. V was clipped by 6 bases and J by 0 bases, with 17 bases between them. Germline loops: CDR1 SGHVS, CDR2 FQNEAQ. The entry originates in a study of molecular identifiers for immune sequencing clone quantification. Across the study: Replicate runs used RNA from roughly 20,000 or 100,000 naive CD8 cells, which was split five ways into aliquots, and four of those aliquots were then sequenced.

Study conclusions and caveats: Effector cells had over 98% of their molecules in clones above 20 RNA copies, while naive cells had under 1%.

Using 10%, 30% or 50% RNA, naive CD8 libraries were derived from roughly 20,000 to 1,000,000 sorted cells. As previously described, bulk TCR libraries were made using listed TCR primers. In TCRdb, the PCR reads were re-called with MiXCR into one record per CDR3 protein. Of about 640,000 distinct CDR3 sequences in the sample, just under 20% are singletons; the top ten hold 0.7% to 1%. Specimen: naive CD8+ T cells from blood, with Jurkat cell RNA spiked in. The subset was: FACS-sorted CD8+CD4-CCR7+CD45RA+ naive T cells. This receptor was identified in a human donor in good health. Some libraries in this study had Jurkat cell RNA spiked in. The gene calls are TRBV7-8 and TRBJ1-2; D unresolved. The CDR3 loop is CASSPSLVDSNYGYTF. For the CDR3, the DNA is TGTGCCAGCAGTCCATCCCTTGTGGACTCTAACTATGGCTACACCTTC.